Listed below are T cell receptor beta chains from one sample, sequenced in a study of blood T cell repertoires in COVID-19. Measured with immunoSEQ multiplex PCR; TCRdb has only the in-frame clones, and not every one. The table lists under 300,000 clones, 70% to 90% of them singletons. Sequences were obtained from PBMCs or T cells enriched from blood (not recorded which). All receptors derive from a woman in her 50s who had recovered from COVID-19. The CDR3 runs from the conserved cysteine through the conserved F or W. Fields, in order: J gene, V gene, clone size, D gene, CDR3 DNA, CDR3 protein. A D gene is named only where the DNA matches it firmly. Size is omitted from some rows. Given values are once, few, many or a class for expanded clones.

>TRBJ2-7|TRBV2|.|.
TGTGCCAGCCGCTTCGCCGGGAACGAGCAGTACTTC
CASRFAGNEQYF
>TRBJ1-4|TRBV28|.|.
TGTGCCAGCAGCTCCGGGGGGTTGGACAGTCTAAACGAAAAACTGTTTTTT
CASSSGGLDSLNEKLFF
>TRBJ1-1|TRBV19|.|.
TGTGCCAGTAGTATAGGACTGTCCAGTGAAGCTTTCTTT
CASSIGLSSEAFF
>TRBJ2-3|TRBV2|.|TRBD2
TGTGCCAGCAGAGCCGGGGGGGGAACAGATACGCAGTATTTT
CASRAGGGTDTQYF
>TRBJ1-1|TRBV3-1/TRBV3-2|few|.
TGTGCCAGCAGCCAAGAGGATGGAGGGGATACTGAAGCTTTCTTT
CASSQEDGGDTEAFF
>TRBJ2-5|TRBV20-1|.|TRBD2
TGCAGTGCTAGTTCGGTAGCGGGGGCGGGAGAGACCCAGTACTTC
CSASSVAGAGETQYF
>TRBJ2-5|TRBV19|few|TRBD1
TGTGCCAGTAGATCGACAGGGGGCGGGGGAGAGACCCAGTACTTC
CASRSTGGGGETQYF
>TRBJ2-7|TRBV18|once|.
TGTGCCAGCTCACCAATTTTCGGCGAGCAGTACTTC
CASSPIFGEQYF
>TRBJ2-7|TRBV9|.|TRBD1
TGTGCCAGCAGCGTATCACAGGGGTCTGGGGAGCAGTACTTC
CASSVSQGSGEQYF
>TRBJ2-3|TRBV5-1|.|TRBD2
TGCGCCAGCAGCTTGGTGGCTAGCGGGCTCACAGATACGCAGTATTTT
CASSLVASGLTDTQYF
>TRBJ2-5|TRBV10-1|.|.
TGCGCCAGCAGTGAGGGCAGACAAGAGACCCAGTACTTC
CASSEGRQETQYF
>TRBJ2-1|TRBV7-2|.|.
TGTGCCAGCAGCATTACTAGTACCCCCTACAATGAGCAGTTCTTC
CASSITSTPYNEQFF
>TRBJ1-6|TRBV4-1|.|.
TGCGCCAGCTCCCTCGACAGGTTCAATTCACCCCTCCACTTT
CASSLDRFNSPLHF
>TRBJ2-2|TRBV19|.|TRBD2
TGTGCCAGTAGTCTACGAATACTAGCGGGAGGTACCGGGGAGCTGTTTTTT
CASSLRILAGGTGELFF
>TRBJ2-7|TRBV7-8|once|.
TGTGCCAGCAGCTTAGCGCTCACTTTGAGCTCCTACGAGCAGTACTTC
CASSLALTLSSYEQYF
>TRBJ1-1|TRBV6-1|.|TRBD1
TGTGCCAGCAGTGAGCCGACAGGGGGGGAATGGAACACTGAAGCTTTCTTT
CASSEPTGGEWNTEAFF
>TRBJ2-7|TRBV10-3|few|.
TGTGCCATCATGGGCGGGATAGGATCCTACGAGCAGTACTTC
CAIMGGIGSYEQYF
>TRBJ1-1|TRBV2|once|.
TGTGCCAGCAGTGGCTTCGGCACTGAAGCTTTCTTT
CASSGFGTEAFF
>TRBJ2-3|TRBV4-1|.|TRBD2
TGCGCCAGCAGCCGGGCTAGCGGGAGTTCAGATACGCAGTATTTT
CASSRASGSSDTQYF
>TRBJ2-3|TRBV6-4|.|.
TGTGCCAGCAGTGACTCCCTAGGGGGCACAGATACGCAGTATTTT
CASSDSLGGTDTQYF
>TRBJ2-1|TRBV9|.|.
TGTGCCAGCAGCGTACTAGTTGAGCAGTTCTTC
CASSVLVEQFF
>TRBJ2-2|TRBV6-5|.|.
TGTGCCAGCAGCGGGGAGGAAGTGACCGGGGAGCTGTTTTTT
CASSGEEVTGELFF
>TRBJ2-1|TRBV27|.|TRBD2
TGTGCCAGCAGCCCTGGGAATACCGGGACTAGCGATGCCGGTGAGCAGTTCTTC
CASSPGNTGTSDAGEQFF